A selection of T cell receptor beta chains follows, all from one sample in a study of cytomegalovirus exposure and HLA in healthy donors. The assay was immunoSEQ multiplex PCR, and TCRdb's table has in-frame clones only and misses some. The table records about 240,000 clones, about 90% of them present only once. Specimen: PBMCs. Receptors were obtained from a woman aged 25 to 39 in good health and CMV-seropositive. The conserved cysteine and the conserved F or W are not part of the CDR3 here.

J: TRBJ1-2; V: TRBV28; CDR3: ASSPREGVGDYGYT
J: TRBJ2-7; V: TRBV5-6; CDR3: ASSLVSGFTYEQY
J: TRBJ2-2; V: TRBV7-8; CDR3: ASSPLWGDTGELF
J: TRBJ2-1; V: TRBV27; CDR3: ASSFTGVGNEQF
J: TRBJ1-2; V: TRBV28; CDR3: ASSLMGDIYGYT
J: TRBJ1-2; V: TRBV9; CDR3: ASSGGDGLPYT
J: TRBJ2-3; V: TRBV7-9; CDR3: ASSPFRVASTDTQY
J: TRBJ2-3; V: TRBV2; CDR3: ASRNPTSGSTDTQY
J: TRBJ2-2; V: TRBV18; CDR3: ASSPLAVLNTGELF
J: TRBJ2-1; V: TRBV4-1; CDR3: ASSQLAGNYNEQF
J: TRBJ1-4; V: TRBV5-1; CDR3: ASSLTGGGEKLF
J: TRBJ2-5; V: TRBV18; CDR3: ASSPPGQGGLLETQY
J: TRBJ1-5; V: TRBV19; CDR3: ASYRTGGTSNQPQH
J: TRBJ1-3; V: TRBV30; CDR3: AWTGRSGNTIY
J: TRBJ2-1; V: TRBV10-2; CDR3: ASSESGPSNEQF
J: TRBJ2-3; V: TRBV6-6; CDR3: ATRRLAVTDTQY
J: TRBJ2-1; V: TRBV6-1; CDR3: ASSDGQGSYNEQF
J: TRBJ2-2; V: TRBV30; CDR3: AWTASLAGGLNTGELF
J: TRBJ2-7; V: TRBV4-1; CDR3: ASSREGEGYEQY
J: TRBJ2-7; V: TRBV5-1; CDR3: ASSLAGLTGGGSYEQY
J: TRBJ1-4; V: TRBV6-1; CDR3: ASSTWGVDEKLF
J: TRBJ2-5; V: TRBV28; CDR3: ASSPRNLLQETQY
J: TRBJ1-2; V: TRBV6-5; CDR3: ASSGDSWYGYT
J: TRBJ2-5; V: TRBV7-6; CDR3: ASSQSTVQETQY
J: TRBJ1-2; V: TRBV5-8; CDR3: ASSSQGSGGVNYGYT
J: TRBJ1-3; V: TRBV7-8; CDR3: ASSLIPRQGFSGNTIY
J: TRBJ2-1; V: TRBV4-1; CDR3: ASSQETSGSEVDEQF
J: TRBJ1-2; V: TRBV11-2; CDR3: ASSLATGGGYGYT
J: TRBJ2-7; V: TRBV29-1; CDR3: SVVGGAAYEQY
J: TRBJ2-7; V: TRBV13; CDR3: ASSRNGGRYEQY
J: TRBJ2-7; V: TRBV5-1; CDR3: ASASLTSGSSYEQY
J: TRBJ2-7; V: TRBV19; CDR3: ASSAGTETYEQY
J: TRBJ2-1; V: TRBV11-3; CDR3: ASSLGSESSEQF
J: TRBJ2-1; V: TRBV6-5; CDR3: ASSTLALNEQF
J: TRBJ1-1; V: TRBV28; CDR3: ASSLKTREATEAF
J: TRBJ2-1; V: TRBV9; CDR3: ASSYSVAGGPGNEQF
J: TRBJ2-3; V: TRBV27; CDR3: ASSSRTSRTDTQY